The 10 T cell receptor beta chains reported below all come from one sample, sequenced in a study of CD8 T cells in Susac syndrome. About 0.5 to 1 ug RNA was reverse transcribed with random hexamers. TCRdb reanalysed the immunoSEQ multiplex PCR reads using MiXCR and keeps one entry per CDR3 protein. The sample contains about 130,000 distinct CDR3 sequences, roughly 94% of which appear only once. Sequences were obtained from CD4+ T cells from PBMCs. Receptor source: a human donor with multiple sclerosis.

The chain couples TRBV12-3 or TRBV12-4 to TRBJ2-7, with 7 bases aligning to TRBD1. Unmatched junction bases numbered 8, after V lost 6 bases and J lost 0 bases. This CDR3 contains 15 residues. The CDR3, as DNA: TGTGCCAGCAGGTCCGGGACAGTGAGCTCCTACGAGCAGTACTTC. It encodes CASRSGTVSSYEQYF.

The gene calls are TRBV5-6 and TRBJ2-6; 8 bases are shared with TRBD1. The V segment lost 7 bases and the J segment 0 bases; nucleotides outside the gene matches: 15. The CDR3 has 19 residues. Germline loops: CDR1 SGHDT, CDR2 YYEEEE. CDR3 DNA sequence: TGTGCCAGCCAAGGAAAGAAGGGGACAGGATACTCTGGGGCCAACGTCCTGACTTTC. It codes for CASQGKKGTGYSGANVLTF.

The V call is TRBV5-1, the J call TRBJ1-2; TRBD1 aligns across 10 bases. This CDR3 spans 15 amino acids. Trimming cost V 3 bases and J 5 bases; bases outside gene matches: 7. Germline V lookup: CDR1 SGHRS, CDR2 YFSETQ. Here the CDR3 DNA reads TGCGCCAGCAGCTCCAAGGGACAGGGGAAGTATGGCTACACCTTC. This codes for CASSSKGQGKYGYTF.

The chain couples TRBV30 to TRBJ2-3, with TRBD1 matching 8 bases. This CDR3 is built from 13 residues. With 4 bases clipped from V and 4 bases from J, the junction kept 4 bases outside the gene matches. Germline V gene lookup returns CDR1 GTSNPN and CDR2 SVGIG (reference sequence). CDR3 region: CAWKTGVADTQYF. CDR3 DNA sequence: TGTGCCTGGAAGACAGGGGTGGCAGATACGCAGTATTTT.

The gene calls are TRBV19 and TRBJ2-5, with unresolved D. This CDR3 has 13 residues. V was cut by 3 bases and J by 1 base, with 6 bases left in between. CDR1 is LNHDA, CDR2 SQIVND, per germline (reference sequence). CDR3 sequence (DNA): TGTGCCAGTAGTATTCCGGGCCAAGAGACCCAGTACTTC. This encodes CASSIPGQETQYF.

This clonotype was observed a few times. The chain links TRBV7-2 to TRBJ2-2; D gene ambiguous. Germline V gives CDR1 SGHTA, CDR2 FQGNSA. Trimming removed 5 bases from V and 7 bases from J, with 14 bases in between. The length of the CDR3 is 14 residues. CDR3 coding DNA: TGTGCCAGCAGCCCGAACTGGCCAGGCGGGGAGCTGTTTTTT. Amino acids: CASSPNWPGGELFF.

Concerning this clonotype: A read error may account for a junction end that differs from germline. The chain employs TRBV7-7 and TRBJ2-5, with D tentatively TRBD1 (6 bases). Germline lookup yields CDR1 SSHAT and CDR2 FNYEAQ (reference sequence). The CDR3 is 14 residues long. CDR3 amino acids: CASSLGGLGETQYF. The CDR3 nucleotides read TGTGCTAGCAGCTTAGGGGGTTTAGGAGAGACCCAGTACTTC. The complete variable domain, with remaining parts taken from reference TRBV7-7 and TRBJ2-5, reads GAGVSQSPRYKVTKRGQDVTLRCDPISSHATLYWYQQALGQGPEFLTYFNYEAQPDKSGLPSDRFSAERPEGSISTLTIQRTEQRDSAMYRCASSLGGLGETQYFGPGTRLLVL.

The rearrangement links TRBV12-3 or TRBV12-4 to TRBJ2-1, with 10 bases identical to TRBD2. Trimming took 2 bases from V and 10 from J; bases not matched to a gene: 8. The CDR3 length is 15 residues. CDR3 nucleotides: TGTGCCAGCAGTTTACAAGCGGGAGGGGTCGGGGAGCAGTTCTTC. This translates into CASSLQAGGVGEQFF.

The chain has TRBV27 and TRBJ2-2; TRBD1 might be the D (6 bases). The CDR3 runs 13 residues. V was trimmed by 11 bases and J by 0 bases, leaving 10 bases between them. Germline V lookup: CDR1 MNHEY, CDR2 SMNVEV (reference sequence). This chain's CDR3 is CAEQGSNTGELFF. The CDR3 DNA sequence: TGTGCCGAACAGGGCTCGAACACCGGGGAGCTGTTTTTT.

The rearrangement links TRBV5-1 to TRBJ1-1; D is possibly TRBD1 (5 bases). From germline, CDR1 is SGHRS and CDR2 YFSETQ. The CDR3 totals 13 residues. Trimming removed 0 bases from V and 7 bases from J, with 10 bases in between. The CDR3 loop is CASSLGGEFEAFF. CDR3 bases: TGCGCCAGCAGCTTGGGGGGGGAGTTTGAAGCTTTCTTT.